The 9 T cell receptor beta chains below were found in one sample sequenced in a study of cytomegalovirus exposure and HLA in healthy donors. Profiled with immunoSEQ multiplex PCR; TCRdb holds only in-frame clones, not every one. The sample has 150,000 to 200,000 clones, around four fifths seen once. The sample consisted of PBMCs. All receptors come from a man aged 25-45 years in good health and CMV-seropositive.

The chain recombines TRBV4-3 with TRBJ1-1, with a weak D call TRBD1 (6 bases). Germline-derived CDR1 and CDR2 are LGHNA and YSLEER. Trimming shortened V by 4 bases and J by 5 bases, and 17 bases separated the two germline ends. The CDR3 length is 15 residues. CDR3 sequence (DNA): TGCGCCAGCAGCCCCCATTGGCGGGGGGCAACTGAAGCTTTCTTT. It specifies CASSPHWRGATEAFF.

The gene calls are TRBV2 and TRBJ2-3, with D unclear. CDR1 is SNHLY, CDR2 FYNNEI, per germline. The V and J ends lost 5 bases and 4 bases respectively, with 7 bases between them. The CDR3 sequence is 12 residues long. The chain's CDR3 is CASSLYADTQYF. In nucleotides, the CDR3 is TGTGCCAGCAGTCTATATGCAGATACGCAGTATTTT.

V is TRBV27 and J is TRBJ2-3, with TRBD1 matching 8 bases. The CDR3 loop spans 15 amino acids. Per germline, CDR1 MNHEY and CDR2 SMNVEV (reference sequence). The V and J ends lost 7 bases and 2 bases, in that order; junction bases with no gene match: 8. The CDR3 region has the DNA TGTGCCAGCACCCTTAGGACAGGGATCACAGATACGCAGTATTTT. Protein: CASTLRTGITDTQYF.

In its sample, this clone was seen a few times. The chain is built from TRBV7-9 and TRBJ1-5, with D unresolved. Germline CDR1 SEHNR, CDR2 FQNEAQ (reference sequence). V was cut by 3 bases and J by 3 bases, with 9 bases left in between. There are 14 residues in the CDR3. CDR3 coding DNA: TGTGCCAGCAGCTTTGACACACTCAATCAGCCCCAGCATTTT. It specifies CASSFDTLNQPQHF.

The V and J genes are TRBV5-6 and TRBJ2-4, with D perhaps matching TRBD2 (5 bases). Germline assignment: CDR1 SGHDT and CDR2 YYEEEE. Trimming pared 4 bases from V and 5 bases from J, leaving 19 bases between. The CDR3 sequence is 16 residues long. DNA of the CDR3: TGTGCCAGCAGCCCACCCGGACCGGGTAGCGAAAACATTCAGTACTTC. Residues: CASSPPGPGSENIQYF.

The chain joins TRBV7-9 to TRBJ1-2; 8 bases fit TRBD1. In germline, CDR1 is SEHNR, CDR2 FQNEAQ (reference sequence). V dropped 3 bases and J dropped 6; count of bases not matched to a gene: 9. The CDR3 totals 15 residues. CDR3 amino acids: CASSLGQGARDGYTF. The CDR3 DNA sequence: TGTGCCAGCAGCTTGGGGCAGGGGGCGCGAGATGGCTACACCTTC.

The gene calls are TRBV6-1 and TRBJ2-3; 9 bases fit TRBD1. After removal of 4 bases from V and 3 bases from J, the junction contained 8 bases not matched to a gene. The CDR3 runs to 16 residues. The germline V gene has CDR1 MNHNS and CDR2 SASEGT. CDR3 amino acids: CASSGGQGPLTDTQYF. In DNA form, the CDR3 reads TGTGCCAGCAGTGGGGGACAGGGTCCCTTGACAGATACGCAGTATTTT.

This chain links TRBV13 with TRBJ2-1, with TRBD1 identical over 9 bases. The CDR3 spans 15 residues. J gave up 4 bases and V 7 bases, and 8 bases lay outside the gene matches. CDR1 is PRHDT, CDR2 FYEKMQ, per germline (reference sequence). The CDR3 DNA is TGTGCCAGCAACCCGGGACAGGGCTTTTACAATGAGCAGTTCTTC. It codes for CASNPGQGFYNEQFF.

CDR3 sequence (DNA): TGTGCCAGCAGCTTAGGCGAAGGGGACAGGGGCTACGAGCAGTACTTC. Translation gives CASSLGEGDRGYEQYF. The chain employs TRBV11-2 and TRBJ2-7, with TRBD1 matching over 10 bases. The V gene end was trimmed by 1 base and the J gene end by 3 bases; junction bases not matched to a gene: 6. CDR1 and CDR2 (germline): SGHAT, FQNNGV. The CDR3 contains 16 residues.